In this sample, the clone carrying this TCR beta chain turned up a few times. The antigen is unknown. The CDR3 spans 15 residues. The data are from a study of T-cell memory formation after mild COVID-19. TCRdb used MiXCR to reprocess the 5' RACE reads, holding one entry per CDR3 protein. The sample has 65,000 to 90,000 distinct CDR3 sequences; about 13% are singletons. Study-wide findings and caveats: Clones which contracted sat mainly in CM and EM if CD4+, and in EMRA if CD8+. The SARS-CoV-2 specificity of second-wave clones reaching peak at day 37 remained unverified. Whereas later expanders leaned CD4+, clones contracting day 15 to 85 showed a balanced CD4/CD8 makeup.

The TCR sequence derives from a man aged 18 to 29 who had mild COVID-19 (a few samples of this study predate the infection). Cell type and time point are not known. The V call is TRBV21-1, the J call TRBJ2-7. TRBV21-1 is deemed a pseudogene. Sequencing was carried out using PBMCs or a T cell subset sorted from them (not recorded which). The DNA of the CDR3 is TGTGCCAGCAGCAAACCACGACCCCACCGGCACGAGCAGTACGTC. As protein: CASSKPRPHRHEQYV.